This TCR beta chain was sequenced in a study of cytomegalovirus exposure and HLA in healthy donors. V was trimmed by 0 bases and J by 3 bases, leaving 21 bases between them. The CDR3 runs to 18 residues. The germline V gene encodes CDR1 SGHTA and CDR2 FQGNSA. Primers: 60 Vbeta forward and 13 Jbeta reverse. The assay was immunoSEQ multiplex PCR, and TCRdb's table has in-frame clones only and misses some. The sample has about 150,000 clones; 84% are singletons. The clonotype originates from a boy between 2 and 10 years old in good health and CMV-seronegative. The V and J genes are TRBV7-2 and TRBJ2-7; D gene ambiguous. The sample consisted of PBMCs. DNA of the CDR3: TGTGCCAGCAGCTTAGCGGATAACTCAGGTTTGATGAACTACGAGCAGTACTTC. Protein: CASSLADNSGLMNYEQYF.